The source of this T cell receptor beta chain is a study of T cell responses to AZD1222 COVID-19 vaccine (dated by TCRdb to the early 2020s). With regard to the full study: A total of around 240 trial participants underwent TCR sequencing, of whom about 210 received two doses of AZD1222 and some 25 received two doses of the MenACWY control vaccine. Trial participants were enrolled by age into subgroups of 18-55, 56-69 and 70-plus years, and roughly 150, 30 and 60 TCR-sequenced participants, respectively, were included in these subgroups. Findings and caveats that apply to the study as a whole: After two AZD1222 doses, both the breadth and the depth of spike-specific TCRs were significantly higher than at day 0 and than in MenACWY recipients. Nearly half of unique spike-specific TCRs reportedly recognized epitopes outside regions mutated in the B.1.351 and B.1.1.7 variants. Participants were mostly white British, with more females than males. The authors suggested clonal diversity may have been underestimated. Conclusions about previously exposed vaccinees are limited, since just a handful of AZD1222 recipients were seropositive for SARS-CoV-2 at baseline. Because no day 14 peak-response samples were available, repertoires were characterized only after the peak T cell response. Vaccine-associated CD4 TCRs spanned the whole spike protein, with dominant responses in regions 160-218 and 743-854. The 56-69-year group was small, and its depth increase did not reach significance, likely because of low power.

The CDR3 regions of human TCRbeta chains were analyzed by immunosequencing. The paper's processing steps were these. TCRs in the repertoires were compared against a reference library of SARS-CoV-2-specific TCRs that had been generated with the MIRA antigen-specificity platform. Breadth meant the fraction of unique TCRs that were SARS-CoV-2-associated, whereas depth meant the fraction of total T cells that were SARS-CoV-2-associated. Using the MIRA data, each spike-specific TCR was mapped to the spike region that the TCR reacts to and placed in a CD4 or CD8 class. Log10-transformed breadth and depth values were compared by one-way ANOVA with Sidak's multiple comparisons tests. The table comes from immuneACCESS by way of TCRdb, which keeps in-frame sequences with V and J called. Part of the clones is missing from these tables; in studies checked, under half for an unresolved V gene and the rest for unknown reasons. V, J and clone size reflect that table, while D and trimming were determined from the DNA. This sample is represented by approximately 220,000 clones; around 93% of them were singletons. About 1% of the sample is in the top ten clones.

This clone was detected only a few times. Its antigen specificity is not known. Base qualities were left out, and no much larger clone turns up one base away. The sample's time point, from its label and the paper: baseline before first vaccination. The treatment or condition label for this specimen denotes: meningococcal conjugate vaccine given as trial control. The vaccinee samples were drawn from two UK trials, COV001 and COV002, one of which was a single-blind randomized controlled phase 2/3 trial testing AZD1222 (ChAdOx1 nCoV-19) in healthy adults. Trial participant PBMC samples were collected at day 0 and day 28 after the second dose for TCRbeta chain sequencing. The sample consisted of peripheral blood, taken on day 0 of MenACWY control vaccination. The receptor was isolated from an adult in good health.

The DNA is TGTGCCAGCAGACGCACAGGGAGACACGAAAAACTGTTTTTT. Protein translation: CASRRTGRHEKLFF. The sequence joins TRBV6-5 to TRBJ1-4, and possibly TRBD1, on 6 matching bases. As encoded in the germline V gene, CDR1 is MNHEY while CDR2 is SVGAGI. V loses 6 bases, J loses 8 bases, and the germline ends lie 16 bases apart. From cysteine to phenylalanine, the CDR3 is 14 amino acids long. Only the CDR3 part of the read is kept: 42 bases, read in frame from the first base.